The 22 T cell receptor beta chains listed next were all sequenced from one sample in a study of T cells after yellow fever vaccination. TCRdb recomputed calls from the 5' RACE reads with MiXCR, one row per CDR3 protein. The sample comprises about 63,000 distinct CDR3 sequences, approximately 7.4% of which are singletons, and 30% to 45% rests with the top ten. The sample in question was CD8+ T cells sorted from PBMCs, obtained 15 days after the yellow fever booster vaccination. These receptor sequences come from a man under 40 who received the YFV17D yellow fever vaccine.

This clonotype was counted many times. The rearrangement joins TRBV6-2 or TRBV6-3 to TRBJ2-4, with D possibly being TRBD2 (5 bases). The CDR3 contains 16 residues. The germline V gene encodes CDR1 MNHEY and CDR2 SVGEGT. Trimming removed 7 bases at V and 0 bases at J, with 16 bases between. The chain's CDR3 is CASTLHPAGAKNIQYF. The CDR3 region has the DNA TGTGCCAGCACTCTACACCCCGCGGGAGCCAAAAACATTCAGTACTTC.

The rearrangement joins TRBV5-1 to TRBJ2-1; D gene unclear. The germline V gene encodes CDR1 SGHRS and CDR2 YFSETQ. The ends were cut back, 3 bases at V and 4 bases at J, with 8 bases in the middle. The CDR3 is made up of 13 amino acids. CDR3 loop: CASSSETYNEQFF. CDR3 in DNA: TGCGCCAGCAGCTCGGAGACGTACAATGAGCAGTTCTTC.

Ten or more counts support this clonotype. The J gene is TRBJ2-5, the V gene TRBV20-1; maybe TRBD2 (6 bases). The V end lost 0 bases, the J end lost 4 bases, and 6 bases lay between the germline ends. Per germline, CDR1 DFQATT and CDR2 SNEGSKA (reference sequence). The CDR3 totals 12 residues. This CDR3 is CSAREGGETQYF. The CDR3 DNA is TGCAGTGCTAGAGAGGGGGGAGAGACCCAGTACTTC.

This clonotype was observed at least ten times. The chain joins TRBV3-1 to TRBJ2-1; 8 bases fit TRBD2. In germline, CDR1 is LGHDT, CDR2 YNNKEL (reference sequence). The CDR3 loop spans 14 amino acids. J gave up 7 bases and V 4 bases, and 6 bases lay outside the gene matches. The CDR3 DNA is TGTGCCAGCAGCCGACTAGCGTATAATAATGAGCAGTTCTTC. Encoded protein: CASSRLAYNNEQFF.

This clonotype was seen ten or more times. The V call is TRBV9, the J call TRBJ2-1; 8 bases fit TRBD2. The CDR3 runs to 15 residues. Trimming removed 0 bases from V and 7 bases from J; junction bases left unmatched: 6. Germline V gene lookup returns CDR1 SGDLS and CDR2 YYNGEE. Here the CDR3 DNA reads TGTGCCAGCAGCGTAGGAGCGGGAGTAGGGAATGAGCAGTTCTTC. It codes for CASSVGAGVGNEQFF.

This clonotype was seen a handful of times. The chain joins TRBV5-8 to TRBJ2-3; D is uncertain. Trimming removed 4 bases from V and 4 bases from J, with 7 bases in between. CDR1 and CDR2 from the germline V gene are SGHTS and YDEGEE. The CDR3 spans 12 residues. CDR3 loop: CASSDEADTQYF. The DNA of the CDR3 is TGTGCCAGCAGCGACGAGGCAGATACGCAGTATTTT.

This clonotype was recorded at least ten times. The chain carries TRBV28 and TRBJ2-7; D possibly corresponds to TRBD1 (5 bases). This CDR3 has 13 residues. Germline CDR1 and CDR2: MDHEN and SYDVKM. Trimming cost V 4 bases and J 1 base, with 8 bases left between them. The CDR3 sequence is CASSWGPSYEQYF. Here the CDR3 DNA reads TGTGCCAGCAGTTGGGGCCCGTCCTACGAGCAGTACTTC.

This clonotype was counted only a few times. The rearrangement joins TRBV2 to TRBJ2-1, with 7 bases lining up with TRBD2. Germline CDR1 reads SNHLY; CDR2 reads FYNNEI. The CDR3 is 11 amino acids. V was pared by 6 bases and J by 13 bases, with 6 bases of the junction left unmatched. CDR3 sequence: CASRVGGFQFF. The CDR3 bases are TGTGCCAGCAGGGTGGGGGGGTTCCAGTTCTTC.

CDR3 DNA sequence: TGTGCCATCAGTCCCGGGCTCCTCTGGTACGAGCAGTACTTC. Translating it yields CAISPGLLWYEQYF. The chain couples TRBV7-9 to TRBJ2-7; D call uncertain. V lost 10 bases and J 4 bases, leaving 20 bases between the germline ends. This CDR3 region has 14 residues. Per germline, CDR1 SEHNR and CDR2 FQNEAQ (reference sequence).

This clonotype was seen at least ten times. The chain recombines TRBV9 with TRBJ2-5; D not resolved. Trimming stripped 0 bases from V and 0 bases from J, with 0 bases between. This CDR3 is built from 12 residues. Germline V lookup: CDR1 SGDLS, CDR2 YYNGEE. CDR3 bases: TGTGCCAGCAGCGTAGACCAAGAGACCCAGTACTTC. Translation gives CASSVDQETQYF.

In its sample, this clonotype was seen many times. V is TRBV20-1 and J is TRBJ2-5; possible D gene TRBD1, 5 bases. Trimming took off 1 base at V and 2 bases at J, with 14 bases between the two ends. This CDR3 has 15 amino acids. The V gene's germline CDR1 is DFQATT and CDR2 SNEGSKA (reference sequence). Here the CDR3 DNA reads TGCAGTGCTAGAGGGTGGGGCCCTATACAAGAGACCCAGTACTTC. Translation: CSARGWGPIQETQYF.

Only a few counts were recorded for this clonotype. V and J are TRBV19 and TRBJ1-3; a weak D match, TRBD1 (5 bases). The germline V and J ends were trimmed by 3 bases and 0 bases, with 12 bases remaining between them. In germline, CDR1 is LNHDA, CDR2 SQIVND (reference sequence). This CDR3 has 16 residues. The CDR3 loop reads CASSIHIDSSGNTIYF. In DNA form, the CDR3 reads TGTGCCAGTAGTATCCATATTGACAGCTCTGGAAACACCATATATTTT.

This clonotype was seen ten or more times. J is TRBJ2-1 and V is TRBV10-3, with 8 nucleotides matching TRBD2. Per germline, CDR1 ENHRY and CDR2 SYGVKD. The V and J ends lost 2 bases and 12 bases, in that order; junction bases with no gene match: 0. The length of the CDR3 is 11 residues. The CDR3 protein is CAISESGGQFF. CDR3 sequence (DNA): TGTGCCATCAGTGAGAGCGGGGGGCAGTTCTTC.

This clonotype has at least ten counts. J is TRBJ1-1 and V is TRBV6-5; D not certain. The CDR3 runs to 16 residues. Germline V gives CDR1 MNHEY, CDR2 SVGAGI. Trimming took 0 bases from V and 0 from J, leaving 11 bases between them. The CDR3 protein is CASSYSSLLMNTEAFF. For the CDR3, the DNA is TGTGCCAGCAGTTACTCGTCGCTCCTGATGAACACTGAAGCTTTCTTT.

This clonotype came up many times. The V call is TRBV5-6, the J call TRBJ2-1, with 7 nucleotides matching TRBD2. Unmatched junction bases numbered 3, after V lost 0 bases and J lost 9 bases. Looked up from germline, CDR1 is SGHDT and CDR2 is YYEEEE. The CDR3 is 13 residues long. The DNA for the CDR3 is TGTGCCAGCAGCTTGGGGACTAGTGTTGAGCAGTTCTTC. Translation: CASSLGTSVEQFF.

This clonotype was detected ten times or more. The CDR3 here is CASSPGTVNTGELFF. The CDR3 DNA is TGTGCCAGCAGCCCCGGGACAGTTAACACCGGGGAGCTGTTTTTT. The chain combines TRBV7-2 with TRBJ2-2; 7 bases map to TRBD1. The ends lost 5 bases at V and 2 bases at J; junction bases unmatched: 5. This CDR3 contains 15 residues. Looked up from germline, CDR1 is SGHTA and CDR2 is FQGNSA.

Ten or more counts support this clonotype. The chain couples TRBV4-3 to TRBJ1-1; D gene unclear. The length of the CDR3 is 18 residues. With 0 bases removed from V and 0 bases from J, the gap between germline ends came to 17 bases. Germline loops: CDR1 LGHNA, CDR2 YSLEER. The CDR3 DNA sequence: TGCGCCAGCAGCCAAGATAGGGCAGAGTACCTCATGAACACTGAAGCTTTCTTT. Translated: CASSQDRAEYLMNTEAFF.

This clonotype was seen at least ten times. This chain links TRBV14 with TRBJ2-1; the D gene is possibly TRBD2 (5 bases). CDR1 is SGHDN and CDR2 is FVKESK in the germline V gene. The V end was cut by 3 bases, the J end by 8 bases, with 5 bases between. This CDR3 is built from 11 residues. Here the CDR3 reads CASSHGDEQFF. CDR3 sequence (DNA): TGTGCCAGCAGCCACGGGGATGAGCAGTTCTTC.

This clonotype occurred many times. This CDR3 is CASSLGLTYEQYF. CDR3 in DNA: TGTGCCAGCAGCCTGGGACTCACCTACGAGCAGTACTTC. The chain links TRBV11-2 to TRBJ2-7, with a tentative D call TRBD2 (6 bases). With 5 bases removed from V and 2 bases from J, the gap between germline ends came to 10 bases. The CDR3 loop spans 13 amino acids. The germline CDR1 and CDR2 sequences are SGHAT and FQNNGV.

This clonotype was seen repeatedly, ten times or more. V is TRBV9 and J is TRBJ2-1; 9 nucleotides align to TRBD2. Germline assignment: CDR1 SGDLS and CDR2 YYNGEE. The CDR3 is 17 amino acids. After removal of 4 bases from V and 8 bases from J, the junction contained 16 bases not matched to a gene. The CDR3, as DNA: TGTGCCAGCAGCCCTCAGTATGGGCTAGCGGGATGGGATGAGCAGTTCTTC. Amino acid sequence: CASSPQYGLAGWDEQFF. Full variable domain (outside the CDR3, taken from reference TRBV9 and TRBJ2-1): DSGVTQTPKHLITATGQRVTLRCSPRSGDLSVYWYQQSLDQGLQFLIQYYNGEERAKGNILERFSAQQFPDLHSELNLSSLELGDSALYFCASSPQYGLAGWDEQFFGPGTRLTVL.

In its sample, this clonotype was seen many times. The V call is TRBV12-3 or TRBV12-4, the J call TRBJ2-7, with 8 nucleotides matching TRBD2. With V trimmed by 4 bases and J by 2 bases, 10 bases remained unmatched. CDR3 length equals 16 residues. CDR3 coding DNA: TGTGCCAGCAGTTCCACTAGCGCGGGAGGACCCTACGAGCAGTACTTC. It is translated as CASSSTSAGGPYEQYF.

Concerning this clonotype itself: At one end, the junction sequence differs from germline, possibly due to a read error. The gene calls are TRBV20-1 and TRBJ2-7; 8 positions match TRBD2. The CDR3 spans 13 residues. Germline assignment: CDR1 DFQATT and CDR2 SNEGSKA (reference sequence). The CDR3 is CSAGEREFYEQYF. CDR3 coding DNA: TGCAGTGCTGGAGAGCGGGAGTTTTACGAGCAGTACTTC.